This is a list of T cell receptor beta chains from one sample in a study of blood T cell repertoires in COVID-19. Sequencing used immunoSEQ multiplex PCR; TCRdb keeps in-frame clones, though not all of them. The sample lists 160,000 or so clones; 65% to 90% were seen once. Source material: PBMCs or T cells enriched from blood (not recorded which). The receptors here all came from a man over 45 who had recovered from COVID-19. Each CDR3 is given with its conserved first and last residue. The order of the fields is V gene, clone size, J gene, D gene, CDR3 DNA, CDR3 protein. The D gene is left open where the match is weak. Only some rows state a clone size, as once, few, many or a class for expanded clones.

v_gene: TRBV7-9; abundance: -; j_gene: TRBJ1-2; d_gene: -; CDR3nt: TGTGCCAGCAGCTCCGGAGGAGACTATGGCTACACCTTC; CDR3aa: CASSSGGDYGYTF
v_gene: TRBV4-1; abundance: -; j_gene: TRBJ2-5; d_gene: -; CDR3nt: TGCGCCAGCAGCCAAGGGCCGGAGTTAGGCCAGGAGACCCAGTACTTC; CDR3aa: CASSQGPELGQETQYF
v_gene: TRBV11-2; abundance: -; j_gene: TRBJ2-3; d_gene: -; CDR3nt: TGTGCCAGCAGCTTGGGGCGGGGCACTACAGATACGCAGTATTTT; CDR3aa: CASSLGRGTTDTQYF
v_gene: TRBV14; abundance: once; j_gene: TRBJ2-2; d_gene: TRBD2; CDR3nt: TGTGCCAGCAGTCGCCTAGCGGGGGCGAACACCGGGGAGCTGTTTTTT; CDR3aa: CASSRLAGANTGELFF
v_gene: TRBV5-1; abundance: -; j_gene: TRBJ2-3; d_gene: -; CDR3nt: TGCGCCAGCAGAACAGGTAGCACAGATACGCAGTATTTT; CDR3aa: CASRTGSTDTQYF
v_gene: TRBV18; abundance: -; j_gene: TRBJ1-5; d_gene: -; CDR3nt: TGTGCCAGCTCACAGGACAGCTCGGCGCGGCAGCCCCAGCATTTT; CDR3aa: CASSQDSSARQPQHF
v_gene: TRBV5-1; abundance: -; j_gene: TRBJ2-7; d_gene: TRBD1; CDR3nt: TGCGCCAGCAGCCCGGGGACAGCCGAGCAGTACTTC; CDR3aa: CASSPGTAEQYF
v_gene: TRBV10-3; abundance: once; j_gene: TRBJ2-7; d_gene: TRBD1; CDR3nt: TGTGCCATCAGTGAGTCCGGGACAGGGGGCGAGCAGTACTTC; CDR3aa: CAISESGTGGEQYF
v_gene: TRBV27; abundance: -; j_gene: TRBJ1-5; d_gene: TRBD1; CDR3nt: TGTGCCAGCGGGACAGGGGGCATCAATCAGCCCCAGCATTTT; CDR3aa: CASGTGGINQPQHF
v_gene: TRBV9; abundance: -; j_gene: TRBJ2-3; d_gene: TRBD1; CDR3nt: TGTGCCAGCAGTAGGGACAGAACAGATACGCAGTATTTT; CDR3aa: CASSRDRTDTQYF
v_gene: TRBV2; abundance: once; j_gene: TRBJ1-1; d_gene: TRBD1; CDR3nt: TGTGCCAGCAGACCCACTACGACAGGGCCTGAAGCTTTCTTT; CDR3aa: CASRPTTTGPEAFF
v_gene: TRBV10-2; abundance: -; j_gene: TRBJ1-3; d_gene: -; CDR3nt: TGCGCCAGCAGTGATAGAGGTCGACATCGGGGGGGGAACACCATATATTTT; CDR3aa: CASSDRGRHRGGNTIYF
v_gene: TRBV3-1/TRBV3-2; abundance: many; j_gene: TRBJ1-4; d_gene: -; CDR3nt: TGTGCCAGCAGCCAAGATCTGGGCTCTTTAGTGGGAGTAGGAAATGAAAAACTGTTTTTT; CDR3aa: CASSQDLGSLVGVGNEKLFF
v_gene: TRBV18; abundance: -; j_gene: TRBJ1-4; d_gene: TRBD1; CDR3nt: TGTGCCAGCTCACGGGCCTCAGGGGGCCATGAGTTCGAACTGTTTTTT; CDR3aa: CASSRASGGHEFELFF
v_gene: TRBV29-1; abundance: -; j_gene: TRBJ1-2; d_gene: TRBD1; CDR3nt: TGCAGCGTTGGACAGGGTGGTTTTGATGGCTACACCTTC; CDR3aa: CSVGQGGFDGYTF
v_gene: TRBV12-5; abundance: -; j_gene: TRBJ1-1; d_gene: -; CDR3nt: TGTGCTAGTGGTTTTGTATCTAGCACTGAAGCTTTCTTT; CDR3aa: CASGFVSSTEAFF
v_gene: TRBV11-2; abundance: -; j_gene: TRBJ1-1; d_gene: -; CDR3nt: TGTGCCAGCAGCTTAGATAGTCACAACACTGAAGCTTTCTTT; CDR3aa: CASSLDSHNTEAFF
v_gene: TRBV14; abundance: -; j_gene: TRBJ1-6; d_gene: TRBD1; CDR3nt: TGTGCCAGCAGCCAAGAAGGACAGGGGAAAGGAATCTATAATTCACCCCTCCACTTT; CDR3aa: CASSQEGQGKGIYNSPLHF
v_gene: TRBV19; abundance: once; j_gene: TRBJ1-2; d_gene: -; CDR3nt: TGTGCCATCAAAAGAACAGGGAGCTATGGCTACACCTTC; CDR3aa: CAIKRTGSYGYTF
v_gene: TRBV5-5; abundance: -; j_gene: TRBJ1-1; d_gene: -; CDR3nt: TGTGCCAGCAGCCAGCAAACAGGGAACACTGAAGCTTTCTTT; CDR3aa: CASSQQTGNTEAFF
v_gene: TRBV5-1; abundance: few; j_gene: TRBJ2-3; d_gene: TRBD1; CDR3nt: TGCGCCAGCAGCGAAATGGGACAGGGGACCACAGATACGCAGTATTTT; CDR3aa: CASSEMGQGTTDTQYF
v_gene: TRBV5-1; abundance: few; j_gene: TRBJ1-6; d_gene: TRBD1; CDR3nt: TGCGCCAGCAGCTTGGGGACAGGGGGTAATTCACCCCTCCACTTT; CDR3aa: CASSLGTGGNSPLHF